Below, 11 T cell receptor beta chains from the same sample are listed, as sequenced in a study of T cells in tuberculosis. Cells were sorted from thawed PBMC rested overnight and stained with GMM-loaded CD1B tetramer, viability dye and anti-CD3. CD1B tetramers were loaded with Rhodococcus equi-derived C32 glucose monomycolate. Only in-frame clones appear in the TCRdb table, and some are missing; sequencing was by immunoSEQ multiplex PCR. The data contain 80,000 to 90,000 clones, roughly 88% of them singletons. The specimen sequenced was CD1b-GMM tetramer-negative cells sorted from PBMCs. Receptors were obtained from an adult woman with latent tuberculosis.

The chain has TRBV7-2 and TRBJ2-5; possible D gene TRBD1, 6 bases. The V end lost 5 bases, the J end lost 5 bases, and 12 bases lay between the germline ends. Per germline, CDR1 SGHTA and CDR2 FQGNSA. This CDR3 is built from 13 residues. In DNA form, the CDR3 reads TGTGCCAGCAGCCCAGGGGTTAGGGAGACCCAGTACTTC. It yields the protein CASSPGVRETQYF.

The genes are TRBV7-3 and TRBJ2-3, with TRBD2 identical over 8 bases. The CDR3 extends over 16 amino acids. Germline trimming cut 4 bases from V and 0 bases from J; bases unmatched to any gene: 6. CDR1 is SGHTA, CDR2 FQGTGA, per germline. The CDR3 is CASSSGAGGSTDTQYF. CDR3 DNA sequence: TGTGCCAGCAGCTCTGGGGCGGGGGGTAGCACAGATACGCAGTATTTT.

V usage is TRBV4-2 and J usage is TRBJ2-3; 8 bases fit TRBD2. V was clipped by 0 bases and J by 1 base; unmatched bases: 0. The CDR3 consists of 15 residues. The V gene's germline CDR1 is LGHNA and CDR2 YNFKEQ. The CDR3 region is CASSQELAGTDTQYF. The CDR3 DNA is TGTGCCAGCAGCCAAGAACTAGCGGGCACAGATACGCAGTATTTT.

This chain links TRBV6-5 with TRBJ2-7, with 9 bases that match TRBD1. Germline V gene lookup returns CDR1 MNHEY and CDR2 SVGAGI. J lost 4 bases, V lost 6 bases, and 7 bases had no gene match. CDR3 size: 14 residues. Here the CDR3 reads CASRQGAGTYEQYV. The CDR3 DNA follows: TGTGCCAGCAGACAGGGGGCAGGTACGTACGAGCAGTACGTC.

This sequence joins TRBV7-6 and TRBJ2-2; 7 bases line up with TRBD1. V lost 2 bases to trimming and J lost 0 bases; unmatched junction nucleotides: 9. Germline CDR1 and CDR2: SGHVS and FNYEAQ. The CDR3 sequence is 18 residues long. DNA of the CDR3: TGTGCCAGCAGCTTACCTGTTGGGACAGAACCGAACACCGGGGAGCTGTTTTTT. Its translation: CASSLPVGTEPNTGELFF.

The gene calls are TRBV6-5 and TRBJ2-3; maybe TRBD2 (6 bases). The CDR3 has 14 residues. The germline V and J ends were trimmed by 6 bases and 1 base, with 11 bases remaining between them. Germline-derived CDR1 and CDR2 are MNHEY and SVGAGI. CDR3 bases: TGTGCCAGCAGGAGGGCGGGGCGCACAGATACGCAGTATTTT. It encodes CASRRAGRTDTQYF.

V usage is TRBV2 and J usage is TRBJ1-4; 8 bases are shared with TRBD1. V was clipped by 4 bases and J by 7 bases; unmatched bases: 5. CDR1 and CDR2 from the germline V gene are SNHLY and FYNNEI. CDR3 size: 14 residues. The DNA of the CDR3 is TGTGCCAGCAGTGCCGGACAGGGTAGTGAAAAACTGTTTTTT. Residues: CASSAGQGSEKLFF.

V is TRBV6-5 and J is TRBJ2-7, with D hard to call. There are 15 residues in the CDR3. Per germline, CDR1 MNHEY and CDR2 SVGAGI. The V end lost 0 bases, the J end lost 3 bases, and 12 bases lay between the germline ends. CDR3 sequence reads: CASSYSIASDYEQYF. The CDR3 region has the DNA TGTGCCAGCAGTTACTCGATCGCCAGTGACTACGAGCAGTACTTC.

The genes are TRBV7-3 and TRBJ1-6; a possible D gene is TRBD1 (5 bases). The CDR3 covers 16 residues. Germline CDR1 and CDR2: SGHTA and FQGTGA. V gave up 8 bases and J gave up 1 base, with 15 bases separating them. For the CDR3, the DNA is TGTGCCAGCCTAGCGCAGGGTAAATCCTATAATTCACCCCTCCACTTT. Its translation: CASLAQGKSYNSPLHF.

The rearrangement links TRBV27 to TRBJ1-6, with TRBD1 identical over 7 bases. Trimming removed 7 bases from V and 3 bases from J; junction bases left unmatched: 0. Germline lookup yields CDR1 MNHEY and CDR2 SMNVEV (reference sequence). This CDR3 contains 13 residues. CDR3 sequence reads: CASTGGYNSPLHF. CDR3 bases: TGTGCCAGCACAGGGGGCTATAATTCACCCCTCCACTTT.

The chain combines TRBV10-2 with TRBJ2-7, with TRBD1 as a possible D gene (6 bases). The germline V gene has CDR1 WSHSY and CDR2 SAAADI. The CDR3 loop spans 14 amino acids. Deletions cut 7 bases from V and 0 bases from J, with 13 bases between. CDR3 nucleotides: TGCGCCAGCAAAGACAGGCCAGACTCCTACGAGCAGTACGTC. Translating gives CASKDRPDSYEQYV.